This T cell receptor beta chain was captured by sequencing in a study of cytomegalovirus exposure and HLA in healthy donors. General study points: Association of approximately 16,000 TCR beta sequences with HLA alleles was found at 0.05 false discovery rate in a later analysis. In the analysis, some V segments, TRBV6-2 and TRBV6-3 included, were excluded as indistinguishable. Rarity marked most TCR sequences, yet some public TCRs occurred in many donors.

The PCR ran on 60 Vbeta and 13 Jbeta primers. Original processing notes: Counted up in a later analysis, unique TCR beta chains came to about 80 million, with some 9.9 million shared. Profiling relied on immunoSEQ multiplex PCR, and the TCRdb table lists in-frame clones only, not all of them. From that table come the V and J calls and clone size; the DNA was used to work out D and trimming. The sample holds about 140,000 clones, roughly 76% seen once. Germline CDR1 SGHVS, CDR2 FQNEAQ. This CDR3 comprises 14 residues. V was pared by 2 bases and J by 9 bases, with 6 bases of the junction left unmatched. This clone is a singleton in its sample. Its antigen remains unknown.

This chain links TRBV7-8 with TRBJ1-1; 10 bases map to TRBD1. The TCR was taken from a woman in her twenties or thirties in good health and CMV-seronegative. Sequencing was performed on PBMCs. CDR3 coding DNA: TGTGCCAGCAGCTTAAACCCGGGACAGGGGAAAGCTTTCTTT. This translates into CASSLNPGQGKAFF. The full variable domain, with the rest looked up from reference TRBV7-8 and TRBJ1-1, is GAGVSQSPRYKVAKRGQDVALRCDPISGHVSLFWYQQALGQGPEFLTYFQNEAQLDKSGLPSDRFFAERPEGSVSTLKIQRTQQEDSAVYLCASSLNPGQGKAFFGQGTRLTVV.